Below are 8 T cell receptor beta chains sequenced from a single sample in a study of OX40 agonist ivuxolimab in advanced cancers. TCRdb's copy holds only in-frame clones and misses some; the assay was immunoSEQ multiplex PCR. Among some 41,000 clones listed, just under 90% were seen once. The specimen was CD4+ or CD8+ T cells sorted from blood, collected in a trial of the OX40 agonist ivuxolimab. These receptors all stem from an adult with an advanced solid tumor such as melanoma, head and neck, liver or kidney cancer.

CDR3 sequence reads: CATSRDLGTEAFF. The CDR3 DNA follows: TGTGCCACCAGCAGAGATCTTGGTACTGAAGCTTTCTTT. This chain uses TRBV15 with TRBJ1-1, with no clear D. The CDR3 sequence is 13 residues long. The V and J ends lost 0 bases and 5 bases respectively, with 7 bases between them. The germline CDR1 and CDR2 sequences are LNHNV and YYDKDF (reference sequence).

This chain links TRBV30 with TRBJ2-7; D perhaps matches TRBD2 (6 bases). Trimming took 0 bases from V and 2 from J, leaving 11 bases between them. CDR3 size: 14 residues. Germline CDR1 reads GTSNPN; CDR2 reads SVGIG (reference sequence). The CDR3 DNA reads TGTGCCTGGAGTGTCGGCGGGACCCCCTACGAGCAGTACTTC. Amino acids: CAWSVGGTPYEQYF.

This clone was seen just once. This chain connects TRBV6-5 to TRBJ2-5; 12 bases are a match to TRBD2. This CDR3 comprises 14 residues. V trimming: 6 bases; J trimming: 7 bases; junction bases outside the gene matches: 6. Looked up from germline, CDR1 is MNHEY and CDR2 is SVGAGI. CDR3 in amino acids: CASRSSGRVGTQYF. In nucleotides, the CDR3 is TGTGCCAGCAGGTCTAGCGGGAGGGTTGGGACCCAGTACTTC.

This rearrangement joins TRBV7-3 to TRBJ2-3; TRBD2 matches at 7 bases. This CDR3 comprises 15 residues. Germline assignment: CDR1 SGHTA and CDR2 FQGTGA. Unmatched junction bases numbered 7, after V lost 2 bases and J lost 5 bases. The CDR3 DNA follows: TGTGCCAGCAGCTTATCCTCCCCGGGGGGAGATACGCAGTATTTT. It encodes CASSLSSPGGDTQYF. Drawing the rest from reference TRBV7-3 and TRBJ2-3, the complete variable domain is GAGVSQTPSNKVTEKGKYVELRCDPISGHTALYWYRQSLGQGPEFLIYFQGTGAADDSGLPNDRFFAVRPEGSVSTLKIQRTERGDSAVYLCASSLSSPGGDTQYFGPGTRLTVL.

J is TRBJ2-5 and V is TRBV6-1, with 8 bases lining up with TRBD1. Germline assignment: CDR1 MNHNS and CDR2 SASEGT. The CDR3 is 14 amino acids. J gave up 2 bases and V 1 base, and 0 bases lay outside the gene matches. The CDR3 here is CASSEGQGQETQYF. CDR3 coding DNA: TGTGCCAGCAGTGAAGGACAGGGGCAAGAGACCCAGTACTTC.

The genes are TRBV5-1 and TRBJ2-5; 9 nucleotides match TRBD2. CDR3 length: 14 residues. Trimming cost V 3 bases and J 5 bases; bases outside gene matches: 5. Germline lookup yields CDR1 SGHRS and CDR2 YFSETQ. The CDR3 DNA is TGCGCCAGCAGCTATAGCGGGAGCTGGGAGACCCAGTACTTC. Translation: CASSYSGSWETQYF.

This clone came up once. The rearrangement joins TRBV6-1 to TRBJ2-3, with a weak D call TRBD1 (5 bases). The CDR3 length is 14 residues. CDR1 MNHNS and CDR2 SASEGT come from the germline V gene. V lost 0 bases and J lost 6, with 10 bases in between. The CDR3 coding sequence is TGTGCCAGCAGTGAAGCCCCAGGGCGCGATACGCAGTATTTT. Residues: CASSEAPGRDTQYF.

The V call is TRBV28, the J call TRBJ1-1; D remains unclear. This CDR3 is 12 amino acids long. The germline V and J ends were trimmed by 6 bases and 8 bases, with 13 bases remaining between them. Germline CDR1 reads MDHEN; CDR2 reads SYDVKM. Here the CDR3 reads CASSQPWQEAFF. The CDR3 DNA reads as TGTGCCAGCAGCCAACCTTGGCAAGAAGCTTTCTTT.